This passage covers 15 T cell receptor beta chains from one sample sequenced in a study of shared clonotypes between healthy human individuals. Clones were read by immunoSEQ multiplex PCR, and TCRdb kept only the in-frame ones, dropping some. The sample lists 1 million to 1.2 million clones, roughly 80% seen once, with roughly 0.82% in the top ten. The sample comprised memory CD4+ T cells from PBMCs. The subset was: CD45RA-negative fraction. The receptors originated from a young man in good health. Some clones in this sample may be carry-over from other donors' samples.

The rearrangement links TRBV5-4 to TRBJ1-1, with D maybe TRBD1 (5 bases). Trimming cost V 4 bases and J 1 base, with 11 bases left between them. The CDR3 contains 14 residues. Germline CDR1 is SGHNT and CDR2 is YYREEE (reference sequence). Written as DNA, the CDR3 is TGTGCCAGCAGCCCCGGGGGAAAGAACACTGAAGCTTTCTTT. Its translation: CASSPGGKNTEAFF.

J is TRBJ1-5 and V is TRBV30; D not resolved. From germline, CDR1 is GTSNPN and CDR2 SVGIG (reference sequence). This CDR3 region has 14 residues. Between the trimmed V and J ends, which lost 1 base and 4 bases, there was a span of 11 bases. The CDR3: CAWSATGPNQPQHF. For the CDR3, the DNA is TGTGCCTGGAGTGCCACCGGACCTAATCAGCCCCAGCATTTT.

The chain joins TRBV2 to TRBJ2-5; the D gene could be TRBD1 or TRBD2 (6 bases each). There are 15 residues in the CDR3. Per germline, CDR1 SNHLY and CDR2 FYNNEI. The germline V and J ends were trimmed by 2 bases and 4 bases, with 14 bases remaining between them. CDR3 bases: TGTGCCAGCAGTGAAATTCCACAGGGAGGAGAGACCCAGTACTTC. This gives the protein CASSEIPQGGETQYF.

This clone was picked up a small number of times. The chain combines TRBV5-1 with TRBJ2-1; D ambiguous. V was trimmed by 0 bases and J by 6 bases, leaving 13 bases between them. CDR1 SGHRS and CDR2 YFSETQ come from the germline V gene. The CDR3 sequence is 15 residues long. CDR3 loop: CASSLGQPGVNEQFF. CDR3 in DNA: TGCGCCAGCAGCTTGGGGCAACCAGGAGTCAATGAGCAGTTCTTC.

The chain has TRBV27 and TRBJ2-2; D remains unclear. CDR3 length equals 12 residues. CDR1 is MNHEY and CDR2 is SMNVEV in the germline V gene (reference sequence). V lost 2 bases, J lost 4 bases, and 2 bases lay in between. This chain's CDR3 is CASSLATGELFF. CDR3 sequence (DNA): TGTGCCAGCAGTTTAGCCACCGGGGAGCTGTTTTTT.

The gene calls are TRBV15 and TRBJ2-3; 10 bases align to TRBD2. The CDR3 spans 18 residues. The J segment lost 4 bases and the V segment lost 1 base, leaving 11 bases of the junction unmatched. In germline, CDR1 is LNHNV, CDR2 YYDKDF (reference sequence). DNA for the CDR3: TGTGCCACCAGCAGAGTTGGGAGCGGGAGGGTTTGGGCAGATACGCAGTATTTT. Protein: CATSRVGSGRVWADTQYF.

CDR3 sequence reads: CASSSPRDSWGTQYF. The CDR3 coding sequence is TGTGCCAGCAGTTCCCCCAGGGATTCCTGGGGGACCCAGTACTTC. The V call is TRBV28, the J call TRBJ2-5; D is possibly TRBD1 (5 bases). V shed 4 bases and J shed 7 bases, with 19 bases lying between them. Looked up from germline, CDR1 is MDHEN and CDR2 is SYDVKM. There are 15 residues in the CDR3.

The chain is built from TRBV6-6 and TRBJ2-1, with TRBD2 matching over 7 bases. Germline V gene data show CDR1 as MNHNY and CDR2 as SVGAGI (reference sequence). Germline trimming cut 3 bases from V and 9 bases from J; bases unmatched to any gene: 11. The CDR3 contains 15 residues. CDR3 protein: CASSYGGLAGVEQFF. For the CDR3, the DNA is TGTGCCAGCAGTTATGGAGGATTGGCGGGGGTTGAGCAGTTCTTC.

The chain combines TRBV30 with TRBJ1-5; a weak D match, TRBD1 (5 bases). Germline CDR1 GTSNPN, CDR2 SVGIG (reference sequence). V was trimmed by 2 bases and J by 4 bases, leaving 15 bases between them. The CDR3 totals 15 residues. The CDR3: CAWSPLGVLNQPQHF. CDR3 nucleotides: TGTGCCTGGAGTCCGCTAGGGGTACTTAATCAGCCCCAGCATTTT.

The chain has TRBV11-1 and TRBJ2-7; 8 bases align to TRBD1. Germline CDR1 SGHAT, CDR2 FQDESV (reference sequence). There are 14 residues in the CDR3. With V trimmed by 7 bases and J by 0 bases, 5 bases remained unmatched. CDR3 protein: CASIITGGSYEQYF. CDR3 coding DNA: TGTGCCAGCATCATTACAGGGGGCTCCTACGAGCAGTACTTC. Combining the CDR3 with reference TRBV11-1 and TRBJ2-7 gives the whole variable domain EAEVAQSPRYKITEKSQAVAFWCDPISGHATLYWYRQILGQGPELLVQFQDESVVDDSQLPKDRFSAERLKGVDSTLKIQPAELGDSAMYLCASIITGGSYEQYFGPGTRLTVT.

This chain uses TRBV9 with TRBJ1-4; maybe TRBD1 (5 bases). Germline V gene data show CDR1 as SGDLS and CDR2 as YYNGEE. The CDR3 has 18 amino acids. The V gene lost 4 bases and the J gene lost 1 base, with 20 bases spanning the gap. The CDR3 sequence: CASSPRQTTPETNEKLFF. The CDR3 DNA follows: TGTGCCAGCAGCCCCCGACAGACAACTCCTGAAACTAATGAAAAACTGTTTTTT. Using reference TRBV9 and TRBJ1-4 for the parts outside the CDR3, the full variable domain is DSGVTQTPKHLITATGQRVTLRCSPRSGDLSVYWYQQSLDQGLQFLIQYYNGEERAKGNILERFSAQQFPDLHSELNLSSLELGDSALYFCASSPRQTTPETNEKLFFGSGTQLSVL.

This clone was recorded a few times. This chain joins TRBV9 and TRBJ2-3, with a possible D match to TRBD1 (6 bases). This CDR3 has 16 amino acids. V dropped 3 bases and J dropped 0 bases, with 14 bases sitting between them. The germline V gene encodes CDR1 SGDLS and CDR2 YYNGEE. CDR3 nucleotide sequence: TGTGCCAGCAGCGGGTCGACAGGCACTAGCACAGATACGCAGTATTTT. It codes for CASSGSTGTSTDTQYF.

V and J are TRBV19 and TRBJ2-3, with TRBD2 matching over 12 bases. Trimming at V came to 10 bases and at J to 3 bases, leaving 8 bases not matched to a gene. The CDR3 has 15 amino acids. Germline V CDR1 and CDR2: LNHDA, SQIVND (reference sequence). The CDR3 reads CATHLAGGRTDTQYF. The DNA for the CDR3 is TGTGCCACCCATCTAGCGGGAGGGCGGACAGATACGCAGTATTTT.

The J gene is TRBJ2-1, the V gene TRBV18; D gene unclear. The germline V gene encodes CDR1 KGHSH and CDR2 LQKENI. This CDR3 is 15 amino acids long. Trimming pared 4 bases from V and 0 bases from J, leaving 10 bases between. The CDR3 protein is CASSRPEGSYNEQFF. The CDR3 bases are TGTGCCAGCTCACGCCCAGAAGGCTCCTACAATGAGCAGTTCTTC.

The rearrangement uses TRBV6-4 and TRBJ2-2, with D perhaps TRBD1 or TRBD2 (5 bases each). The length of the CDR3 is 15 residues. With 4 bases removed from V and 4 bases from J, the gap between germline ends came to 13 bases. The germline gives CDR1 MRHNA, CDR2 SNTAGT. CDR3 DNA: TGTGCCAGCAGTGTACGGTCAGGGAGCACCGGGGAGCTGTTTTTT. Translation gives CASSVRSGSTGELFF.